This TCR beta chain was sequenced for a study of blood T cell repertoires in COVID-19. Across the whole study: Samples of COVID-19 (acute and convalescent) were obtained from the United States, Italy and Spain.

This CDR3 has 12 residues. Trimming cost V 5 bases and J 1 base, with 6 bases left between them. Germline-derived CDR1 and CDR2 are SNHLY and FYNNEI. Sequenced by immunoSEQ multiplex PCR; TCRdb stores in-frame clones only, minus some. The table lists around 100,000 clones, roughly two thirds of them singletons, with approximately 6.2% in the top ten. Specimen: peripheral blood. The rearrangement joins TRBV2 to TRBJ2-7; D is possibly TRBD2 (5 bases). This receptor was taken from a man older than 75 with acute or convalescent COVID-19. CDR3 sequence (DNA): TGTGCCAGCAGTCCGGGATCCTACGAGCAGTACTTC. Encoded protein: CASSPGSYEQYF.